This T cell receptor beta chain comes out of a study of blood T cell repertoires in COVID-19. Study-level background: From the United States, Italy and Spain came samples of acute and convalescent COVID-19. PBMCs, B-cell-depleted T cells, or T cells were the source of the cDNA or gDNA that made up the material.

How the authors handled the data: Estimation of nucleated cell counts was performed using reference gene primer amplification. Only in-frame clones appear in the TCRdb table, and some are missing; sequencing was by immunoSEQ multiplex PCR. Clone size and V and J calls were adopted from that table, with D and trimming inferred from the DNA. Of approximately 89,000 clones in the sample, 70% to 90% are singletons; the top ten hold around 4.5%. Losses at the gene ends were 1 base for V and 4 bases for J; bases not matched to a gene: 4. The CDR3 is 15 residues long. The germline V gene encodes CDR1 LGHDT and CDR2 YNNKEL (reference sequence).

Sequencing used peripheral blood. The sequence came from a man between 65 and 79 years old with acute or convalescent COVID-19. The genes are TRBV3-1 (or the pseudogene TRBV3-2) and TRBJ2-7, with TRBD1 matching 10 bases. The CDR3 nucleotides are TGTGCCAGCAGCCAAGGGACAGGGGGGATTTACGAGCAGTACTTC. Translating gives CASSQGTGGIYEQYF.